This T cell receptor beta chain originates from a study of blood T cell repertoires in COVID-19. Whole-study context: The samples span acute and convalescent COVID-19 from the United States, Italy and Spain.

Data came from immunoSEQ multiplex PCR; TCRdb stores just in-frame clones and leaves some out. The table shows 110,000 to 150,000 clones, with 65% to 90% occurring only once. CDR3 length: 14 residues. Trimming took 8 bases from V and 0 from J, leaving 8 bases between them. Germline V gene sequence: CDR1 SNHLY, CDR2 FYNNEI. The material sequenced was peripheral blood. V usage is TRBV2 and J usage is TRBJ2-6; D not resolved. This sequence was found in a man between 50 and 59 years old with acute or convalescent COVID-19. CDR3 region: CASSPSSGANVLTF. Here the CDR3 DNA reads TGTGCCAGCTCCCCCAGCTCTGGGGCCAACGTCCTGACTTTC.